One and the same sample provided the 8 T cell receptor beta chains below, sequenced in a study of blood T cell repertoires in COVID-19. Profiled with immunoSEQ multiplex PCR; TCRdb holds only in-frame clones, not every one. The sample consists of about 230,000 clones, 84% of them appearing once. The sequencing sample was made of peripheral blood. Receptors originate from a woman aged 40 to 50 who had recovered from COVID-19.

The rearrangement uses TRBV7-3 and TRBJ1-1, with D perhaps TRBD1 (5 bases). Trimming took off 5 bases at V and 1 base at J, with 8 bases between the two ends. Germline CDR1 SGHTA, CDR2 FQGTGA. The CDR3 covers 13 residues. The CDR3 region has the DNA TGTGCCAGCAGCGTCGACAGGAACACTGAAGCTTTCTTT. Its protein is CASSVDRNTEAFF.

The chain recombines TRBV2 with TRBJ2-4, with 7 bases matching TRBD1. V lost 6 bases and J lost 3; bases outside the gene matches: 8. There are 15 residues in the CDR3. Germline V gives CDR1 SNHLY, CDR2 FYNNEI. The CDR3 DNA is TGTGCCAGCAGGGATACCGGGACAGTCAAAAACATTCAGTACTTC. Amino acid sequence: CASRDTGTVKNIQYF. The complete variable domain, with remaining parts taken from reference TRBV2 and TRBJ2-4, reads EPEVTQTPSHQVTQMGQEVILRCVPISNHLYFYWYRQILGQKVEFLVSFYNNEISEKSEIFDDQFSVERPDGSNFTLKIRSTKLEDSAMYFCASRDTGTVKNIQYFGAGTRLSVL.

CDR3 in DNA: TGTGCCAGCAGCCCATCGGCAGGTGAGCAGTTCTTC. It translates to CASSPSAGEQFF. The chain is built from TRBV7-3 and TRBJ2-1; D is unclear. CDR1 and CDR2 (germline): SGHTA, FQGTGA. The CDR3 sequence is 12 residues long. V was shortened by 5 bases and J by 9 bases, with 11 bases between the two germline ends.

The chain recombines TRBV10-3 with TRBJ2-7; D is unresolved. Trimming pared 2 bases from V and 4 bases from J, leaving 6 bases between. This CDR3 comprises 12 residues. Germline V gene lookup returns CDR1 ENHRY and CDR2 SYGVKD. CDR3 bases: TGTGCCATCAGTGAGAAGACATACGAGCAGTACTTC. Amino acids: CAISEKTYEQYF.

V and J are TRBV11-3 and TRBJ2-2; TRBD1 is a possible D gene (6 bases). This CDR3 comprises 15 residues. Trimming took 5 bases from V and 4 from J, leaving 14 bases between them. The germline V gene encodes CDR1 SGHNT and CDR2 YENEEA. The CDR3, as DNA: TGTGCCAGCAGCCCAATAGCAGGGGCCACCGGGGAGCTGTTTTTT. Translating it yields CASSPIAGATGELFF.

The J gene is TRBJ2-1, the V gene TRBV3-1 (or the pseudogene TRBV3-2); 7 positions match TRBD2. The CDR3 is 15 residues long. Germline values: CDR1 LGHDT, CDR2 YNNKEL (reference sequence). J was trimmed by 9 bases and V by 5 bases; bases with no gene match: 13. For the CDR3, the DNA is TGTGCCAGCAGCTTCCCCGGGACTACCAGCGGTGAGCAGTTCTTC. Translated: CASSFPGTTSGEQFF.

This chain uses TRBV10-1 with TRBJ2-7; no reliable D call. The CDR3 spans 14 residues. The V and J ends lost 7 bases and 3 bases respectively, with 16 bases between them. CDR1 and CDR2 (germline): WNHNN, SYGVQD (reference sequence). The CDR3 region is CASTAALGYYEQYF. The CDR3 DNA reads as TGCGCCAGCACGGCGGCCCTAGGATACTACGAGCAGTACTTC.

V is TRBV18 and J is TRBJ1-5; D ambiguous. The CDR3 is 13 residues long. The germline CDR1 and CDR2 sequences are KGHSH and LQKENI. Trimming pared 2 bases from V and 5 bases from J, leaving 7 bases between. CDR3 amino acids: CASSPEADQPQHF. The DNA for the CDR3 is TGTGCCAGCTCACCAGAGGCAGATCAGCCCCAGCATTTT.